This paragraph reports one T cell receptor (beta chain). This sample is drawn from a study of blood T cells in healthy people across ages. PCR was performed a second time for 7 to 11 cycles using a sample-barcoded 5' primer and a J-beta primer mix. One entry per CDR3 protein results from TCRdb running MiXCR on the 5' RACE reads. Altogether about 1.8 million distinct CDR3 sequences are present, 40% to 55% being singletons, with the ten largest covering 2% to 2.5%. The CDR3 has 16 amino acids. CDR1 is SNHLY and CDR2 is FYNNEI in the germline V gene. The clonotype originates from a woman aged 40 to 50 in good health. V gene TRBV2 combines with J gene TRBJ2-5; the match to TRBD2 covers 8 bases. Judging by the DNA end, TRBJ2-4 fits better; the J call may be wrong. Sequencing input: blood. CDR3 amino acids: CASIAGASGYKNIQYF. The CDR3 nucleotides are TGTGCCAGCATAGCCGGGGCTAGCGGGTATAAAAACATTCAGTACTTC.